These 18 T cell receptor beta chains were sequenced from one sample in a study of blood T cells in healthy people across ages. PCR was performed a second time for about 7 to 11 cycles using a sample-barcoded 5' primer and a J-beta primer mix. A single record per CDR3 protein comes from TCRdb applying MiXCR to the 5' RACE reads. The sample records about 970,000 distinct CDR3 sequences, 51% being singletons. Material for sequencing was blood. Receptors were obtained from a woman aged 60-75 years in good health.

This rearrangement joins TRBV7-8 to TRBJ2-4; TRBD2 matches 13 bases. Looked up from germline, CDR1 is SGHVS and CDR2 is FQNEAQ. CDR3 length equals 19 residues. V lost 0 bases and J lost 1; bases outside the gene matches: 6. The CDR3 DNA follows: TGTGCCAGCAGCTTAGCCCGGACTAGCGGGAGCGGGGCCAAAAACATTCAGTACTTC. Amino acid sequence: CASSLARTSGSGAKNIQYF.

J is TRBJ2-5 and V is TRBV30; tentatively, D is TRBD1 or TRBD2 (5 bases each). Trimming left V 3 bases short and J 2 bases short, with 19 bases between. Germline CDR1 and CDR2: GTSNPN and SVGIG (reference sequence). The CDR3 sequence is 16 residues long. The CDR3 loop is CAWSTPGRQIQETQYF. The CDR3 bases are TGTGCCTGGAGCACACCGGGACGTCAGATTCAAGAGACCCAGTACTTC.

The J gene is TRBJ2-7, the V gene TRBV3-1, with D unresolved. Deletions cut 4 bases from V and 3 bases from J, with 16 bases between. Germline V gene sequence: CDR1 LGHDT, CDR2 YNNKEL (reference sequence). The CDR3 extends over 15 amino acids. CDR3 residues: CASSLVQAANYEQYF. CDR3 nucleotide sequence: TGTGCCAGCAGCCTTGTGCAGGCGGCAAACTACGAGCAGTACTTC.

The chain recombines TRBV6-1 with TRBJ2-7; D unclear. Deletions cut 3 bases from V and 0 bases from J, with 12 bases between. The CDR3 has 15 residues. CDR1 and CDR2 (germline): MNHNS, SASEGT. CDR3 loop: CASSETADSSYEQYF. Written as DNA, the CDR3 is TGTGCCAGCAGTGAGACGGCCGATAGCTCCTACGAGCAGTACTTC.

The J gene is TRBJ2-6, the V gene TRBV11-2; D assignment may be TRBD1 or TRBD2 (6 bases each). Germline V CDR1 and CDR2: SGHAT, FQNNGV. The length of the CDR3 is 16 residues. Trimming removed 5 bases at V and 2 bases at J, with 13 bases between. CDR3 sequence reads: CASSPQGGTGANVLTF. In nucleotides, the CDR3 is TGTGCCAGCAGCCCCCAAGGGGGGACTGGGGCCAACGTCCTGACTTTC.

The chain recombines TRBV7-9 with TRBJ2-1, with TRBD2 matching 16 bases. The CDR3 length is 15 residues. Germline CDR1 is SEHNR and CDR2 is FQNEAQ (reference sequence). V shed 5 bases and J 8 bases; nucleotides not matched to a gene: 3. The CDR3 here is CASSEGTSGRDEQFF. In nucleotides, the CDR3 is TGTGCCAGCAGCGAGGGGACTAGCGGGAGGGATGAGCAGTTCTTC.

The chain uses TRBV21-1 and TRBJ2-1; the table calls TRBD2, which could not be checked here. Judging by the DNA end, TRBJ2-7 fits better; the J call may be wrong. TRBV21-1 corresponds to a pseudogene. There are 14 residues in the CDR3. The CDR3 region has the DNA TGTGCCAGCAAGACTAGTTTTTCCTACAATGAGCAGTACTTC. Encoded protein: CASKTSFSYNEQYF.

This clonotype showed up just a few times. The chain employs TRBV28 and TRBJ2-7; D perhaps matches TRBD2 (5 bases). There are 12 residues in the CDR3. V was clipped by 6 bases and J by 7 bases, with 13 bases between them. CDR1 is MDHEN and CDR2 is SYDVKM in the germline V gene. The CDR3, as DNA: TGTGCCAGCAGCCCGGTCCCGGGGGAGCAGTACTTC. Translated: CASSPVPGEQYF.

The chain has TRBV30 and TRBJ2-1; D is tentatively TRBD1 or TRBD2 (6 bases each). Germline V lookup: CDR1 GTSNPN, CDR2 SVGIG (reference sequence). CDR3 length: 14 residues. V was clipped by 0 bases and J by 4 bases, with 10 bases between them. CDR3 residues: CAWSVPGAYNEQFF. CDR3 bases: TGTGCCTGGAGTGTCCCGGGGGCTTACAATGAGCAGTTCTTC.

V usage is TRBV7-3 and J usage is TRBJ2-2, with D unresolved. Trimming left V 2 bases short and J 2 bases short, with 6 bases between. The CDR3 is 14 residues long. Germline V lookup: CDR1 SGHTA, CDR2 FQGTGA. The CDR3 is CASSLLANTGELFF. The CDR3 DNA reads as TGTGCCAGCAGCTTATTAGCTAACACCGGGGAGCTGTTTTTT.

This sequence joins TRBV28 and TRBJ2-5; D call uncertain. From germline, CDR1 is MDHEN and CDR2 SYDVKM. This CDR3 is built from 12 residues. The ends were cut back, 1 base at V and 11 bases at J, with 11 bases in the middle. The DNA for the CDR3 is TGTGCCAGCAGTTTATCGGGTTTTAAGCAGTACTTC. This translates into CASSLSGFKQYF.

On this clonotype itself: At one end, the junction sequence differs from germline, possibly due to a read error. The chain combines TRBV20-1 with TRBJ1-2; D ambiguous. This CDR3 spans 13 amino acids. The V gene's germline CDR1 is DFQATT and CDR2 SNEGSKA (reference sequence). CDR3 coding DNA: TGCGGTGCTAGAGAAAGGGCCTTGAATGGCTACACCTTC. Translating gives CGARERALNGYTF.

The J gene is TRBJ2-3, the V gene TRBV29-1; 12 nucleotides line up with TRBD2. Germline CDR1 SQVTM, CDR2 ANQGSEA. The trim removed 1 base at V and 8 bases at J, leaving 1 base unmatched. The CDR3 runs 13 residues. CDR3 DNA sequence: TGCAGCGTTGAAGCTAGCGGGAGGGGTACGCAGTATTTT. It specifies CSVEASGRGTQYF.

This chain uses TRBV7-2 with TRBJ1-2; TRBD1 is a possible D gene (5 bases). The germline V and J ends were trimmed by 1 base and 2 bases, with 23 bases remaining between them. Germline V gene data show CDR1 as SGHTA and CDR2 as FQGNSA. CDR3 length equals 19 residues. The CDR3 sequence: CASSLGGAGGREFNYGYTF. CDR3 coding DNA: TGTGCCAGCAGCTTAGGAGGGGCGGGTGGCAGGGAGTTCAACTATGGCTACACCTTC. The whole variable domain, filled in from reference TRBV7-2 and TRBJ1-2, reads GAGVSQSPSNKVTEKGKDVELRCDPISGHTALYWYRQSLGQGLEFLIYFQGNSAPDKSGLPSDRFSAERTGGSVSTLTIQRTQQEDSAVYLCASSLGGAGGREFNYGYTFGSGTRLTVV.

This clonotype was counted between two and nine times. The rearrangement joins TRBV12-3 or TRBV12-4 to TRBJ1-2, with TRBD1 identical over 8 bases. The CDR3 contains 14 residues. The J segment lost 4 bases and the V segment lost 5 bases, leaving 6 bases of the junction unmatched. This CDR3 reads CASSMTGASYGYTF. CDR3 coding DNA: TGTGCCAGCAGTATGACAGGGGCCTCCTATGGCTACACCTTC.

In its sample, this clonotype was seen a few times. The J gene is TRBJ2-7, the V gene TRBV7-8, with TRBD2 matching 9 bases. There are 14 residues in the CDR3. Germline V CDR1 and CDR2: SGHVS, FQNEAQ. Trimming took 1 base from V and 7 from J; bases not matched to a gene: 5. The chain's CDR3 is CASSLESLAGEQYF. CDR3 DNA sequence: TGTGCCAGCAGCTTAGAGTCCCTAGCGGGAGAGCAGTACTTC.

The gene calls are TRBV6-5 and TRBJ2-7, with D possibly being TRBD2 (6 bases). Trimming took off 3 bases at V and 1 base at J, with 13 bases between the two ends. The CDR3 contains 15 residues. Germline V gene lookup returns CDR1 MNHEY and CDR2 SVGAGI. The CDR3 DNA reads TGTGCCAGCAGTTATCGGAGGGAGAGGTCCTACGAGCAGTACTTC. It encodes CASSYRRERSYEQYF.

The chain combines TRBV3-1 with TRBJ2-7; tentatively, D is TRBD2 (5 bases). This CDR3 is 15 amino acids long. The ends were cut back, 4 bases at V and 3 bases at J, with 16 bases in the middle. Germline CDR1 and CDR2: LGHDT and YNNKEL (reference sequence). CDR3 sequence: CASSPAPSRGYEQYF. As DNA, the CDR3 is TGTGCCAGCAGCCCTGCTCCTTCCCGGGGCTACGAGCAGTACTTC.